These T cell receptor beta chains were read from a single sample in a study of cytomegalovirus exposure and HLA in healthy donors. Method: immunoSEQ multiplex PCR; TCRdb's copy keeps in-frame clones and lacks some. The repertoire holds roughly 150,000 clones, approximately 80% seen once, with 2.5% to 3.5% in the top ten. The specimen was PBMCs. Receptors originate from a male donor in good health and CMV-seronegative. CDR3s include the opening cysteine and the closing phenylalanine or tryptophan. D genes are given only for firm matches. Some rows mark clone size as missing; the rest say once, few, many or name a class of expanded clone.

TRBJ1-4 | TRBV7-2 | . | . | CASSLYTGEKLFF | TGTGCCAGCAGCTTATATACGGGTGAAAAACTGTTTTTT
TRBJ1-5 | TRBV2 | . | . | CASRVQVNQPQHF | TGTGCCAGCAGAGTCCAGGTCAATCAGCCCCAGCATTTT
TRBJ1-2 | TRBV7-2 | TRBD1 | few | CASSLLDRFYGYTF | TGTGCCAGCAGCTTACTGGACAGGTTCTATGGCTACACCTTC
TRBJ1-2 | TRBV6-1 | . | . | CASSVQGYYGYTF | TGTGCCAGCAGTGTCCAGGGATACTATGGCTACACCTTC
TRBJ2-5 | TRBV5-1 | TRBD2 | . | CASSLVPHAGVKETQYF | TGCGCCAGCAGCTTGGTCCCCCACGCGGGAGTAAAAGAGACCCAGTACTTC
TRBJ1-5 | TRBV12-2 | . | . | CASRLSRGGMGLNQPQHF | TGTGCAAGTCGCTTATCCAGAGGGGGAATGGGGCTCAATCAGCCCCAGCATTTT
TRBJ2-5 | TRBV29-1 | TRBD1 | few | CSVYPLGDRGGETQYF | TGCAGCGTCTACCCCCTGGGGGACAGGGGTGGGGAGACCCAGTACTTC
TRBJ1-4 | TRBV11-3 | TRBD1 | . | CASSLSGQEDEKLFF | TGTGCCAGCAGCTTATCGGGACAGGAGGATGAAAAACTGTTTTTT
TRBJ1-6 | TRBV14 | . | few | CASSPGFVYSPLHF | TGTGCCAGCAGTCCAGGGTTTGTGTATTCACCCCTCCACTTT
TRBJ2-7 | TRBV19 | TRBD1 | . | CASSTTTGTGGSQYF | TGTGCCAGTAGTACAACGACCGGGACAGGAGGAAGTCAGTACTTC
TRBJ2-7 | TRBV2 | . | . | CASSYYEQYF | TGTGCCAGCAGTTACTACGAGCAGTACTTC
TRBJ2-7 | TRBV11-3 | . | . | CASSLDGSEQYF | TGTGCCAGCAGCTTAGATGGGAGCGAGCAGTACTTC
TRBJ2-1 | TRBV28 | TRBD2 | . | CASSSQTSGRATYTEQFF | TGTGCCAGCAGTTCTCAGACTAGCGGGAGGGCGACCTACACTGAGCAGTTCTTC
TRBJ1-2 | TRBV7-8 | . | . | CASSPYGGEIRVYGYTF | TGTGCCAGCAGCCCCTACGGGGGGGAAATCAGGGTCTATGGCTACACCTTC
TRBJ1-1 | TRBV18 | . | . | CASSPVRQGKNTEAFF | TGTGCCAGCTCACCGGTTCGGCAGGGGAAGAACACTGAAGCTTTCTTT
TRBJ2-1 | TRBV5-4 | . | . | CASSLVDLSAGEQFF | TGTGCCAGCAGCTTGGTAGACTTATCGGCCGGTGAGCAGTTCTTC
TRBJ1-2 | TRBV7-2 | TRBD1 | . | CASSFSPTGVAYGYTF | TGTGCCAGCAGCTTTTCCCCGACAGGGGTTGCCTATGGCTACACCTTC
TRBJ1-6 | TRBV15 | TRBD1 | . | CATSRGWDRVQSPLHF | TGTGCCACCAGCAGAGGGTGGGACAGGGTTCAATCACCCCTCCACTTT
TRBJ1-2 | TRBV28 | . | . | CASSPPDRTLHGYTF | TGTGCCAGCAGTCCCCCAGACAGGACGCTCCATGGCTACACCTTC
TRBJ1-3 | TRBV6-6 | . | . | CASSPAGRGGNTIYF | TGTGCCAGCAGCCCCGCCGGTAGGGGTGGAAACACCATATATTTT
TRBJ1-2 | TRBV28 | . | . | CASSTPGPGAGGYTF | TGTGCCAGCAGTACCCCGGGTCCAGGGGCTGGTGGCTACACCTTC
TRBJ1-2 | TRBV4-1 | . | once | CASSQDRDYGYTF | TGCGCCAGCAGCCAAGACAGGGACTATGGCTACACCTTC
TRBJ1-5 | TRBV28 | . | . | CASSSTGSGNQPQHF | TGTGCCAGCAGCTCAACGGGGTCGGGCAATCAGCCCCAGCATTTT